The sequence of this T cell receptor beta chain was determined in a study of T cell responses to AZD1222 COVID-19 vaccine. CDR1 is SQVTM and CDR2 is ANQGSEA in the germline V gene. Deletions cut 7 bases from V and 2 bases from J, with 16 bases between. The CDR3 length is 14 residues. Study results and caveats: Increased Spike-specific TCR breadth and depth were observed after two AZD1222 doses. Nearly half of the spike-specific TCRs reportedly recognize variant regions that carry no mutations.

Produced via immunoSEQ multiplex PCR; TCRdb's table is partial and in-frame only. The repertoire holds some 96,000 clones, with approximately 87% as singletons. Comment on this clone: Antigen unknown.

Specimen: peripheral blood, collected on day 0 of MenACWY control vaccination. The chain recombines TRBV29-1 with TRBJ2-3; D is possibly TRBD1 (6 bases). The TCR was taken from an adult in good health. The CDR3 DNA follows: TGCAGCGCTTTTGGACAGAACCCCACAGATACGCAGTATTTT. Translated: CSAFGQNPTDTQYF.